Relative to its sample, the clone carrying this T cell receptor beta chain is medium-sized (0.01 to 0.1%). The antigen is unknown. This specimen comes from a study of spatial heterogeneity in lung cancer. Looking at the study overall: For the average unique TCR and UMI combination, more than 9.5 occurrences appeared in raw reads. Study-wide results and caveats: Tumor TCRs that were ubiquitous and expanded showed up in blood more at resection than follow-up.

Germline V lookup: CDR1 MDHEN, CDR2 SYDVKM. Trimming left V 2 bases short and J 4 bases short, with 18 bases between. This CDR3 comprises 17 residues. TCR cDNA molecules each had a unique molecular identifier. TCRdb reanalysed the 5' RACE reads using MiXCR and keeps one entry per CDR3 protein. The sample carries some 5,000 distinct CDR3 sequences, roughly 30% recorded once. The time point: sample taken at primary tumor resection. Whole RNA obtained from tumor, nontumor lung or frozen PBMC underwent sequencing without sorting. Samples were donated by 72 untreated early-stage non-small cell lung cancer patients.

The chain links TRBV28 to TRBJ1-5; the D is unclear. The TCR was taken from a male donor with early-stage non-small cell lung cancer. The starting material was PBMCs, obtained at surgery. The chain's CDR3 is CASSLIGYEAINQPQHF. The CDR3 DNA sequence: TGTGCCAGCAGTTTAATAGGGTACGAGGCTATTAATCAGCCCCAGCATTTT.